This T cell receptor (beta chain) was sequenced in a study of radiotherapy plus CTLA-4 blockade in lung cancer. The method was immunoSEQ multiplex PCR; TCRdb's version includes in-frame clones alone and lacks a portion of them. Of about 73,000 clones in the sample, around nine tenths are singletons; the top ten hold 40% to 45%. The clonotype comes from a human donor with non-small cell lung cancer that progressed on radiotherapy plus ipilimumab. This material consisted of peripheral blood, taken from a patient treated with radiotherapy plus ipilimumab.

CDR3 nucleotide sequence: TGTGCCATCAGCCTTACTCAAGGAGGCGCCTCCTACAATGAGCAGTTCTTC. As protein: CAISLTQGGASYNEQFF. The chain carries TRBV10-3 and TRBJ2-1, with D perhaps TRBD2 (5 bases). The length of the CDR3 is 17 residues. Germline V gene data show CDR1 as ENHRY and CDR2 as SYGVKD. V lost 6 bases and J 0 bases, leaving 18 bases between the germline ends.